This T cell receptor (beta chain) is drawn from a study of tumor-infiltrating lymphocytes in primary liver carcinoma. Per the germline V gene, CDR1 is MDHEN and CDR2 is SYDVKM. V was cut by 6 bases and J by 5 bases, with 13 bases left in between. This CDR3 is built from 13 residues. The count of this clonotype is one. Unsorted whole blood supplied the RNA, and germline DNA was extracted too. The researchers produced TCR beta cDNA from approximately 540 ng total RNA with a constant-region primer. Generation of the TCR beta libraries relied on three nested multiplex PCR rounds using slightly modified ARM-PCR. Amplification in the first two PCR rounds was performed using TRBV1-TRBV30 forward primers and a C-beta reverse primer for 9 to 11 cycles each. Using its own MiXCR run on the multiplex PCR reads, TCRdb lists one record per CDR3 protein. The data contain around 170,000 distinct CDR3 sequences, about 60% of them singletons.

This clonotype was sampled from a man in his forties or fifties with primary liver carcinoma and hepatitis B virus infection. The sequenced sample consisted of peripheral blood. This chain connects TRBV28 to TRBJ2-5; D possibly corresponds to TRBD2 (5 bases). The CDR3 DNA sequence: TGTGCCAGCAGCCTTCCTAGCACTGAGACCCAGTACTTC. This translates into CASSLPSTETQYF. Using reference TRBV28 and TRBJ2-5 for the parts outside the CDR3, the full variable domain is DVKVTQSSRYLVKRTGEKVFLECVQDMDHENMFWYRQDPGLGLRLIYFSYDVKMKEKGDIPEGYSVSREKKERFSLILESASTNQTSMYLCASSLPSTETQYFGPGTRLLVL.